These 7 T cell receptor beta chains share one sample of origin, sequenced in a study of beta chain features in type 1 diabetes. The entirety of the isolated RNA underwent reverse transcription, so expressed TCRB transcripts were sequenced. Using immunoSEQ multiplex PCR, the repertoire was profiled, and TCRdb retains in-frame clones only, with some absent. The data show 810,000 or so clones, with about a sixth seen just once and about 0.02% held by the top ten. The sequenced sample consisted of naive CD4+ T cells from blood. The receptors were sampled from a woman aged 18-30 years in good health.

About this clone itself: Other DNA sequences in the sample encode the same CDR3. The chain combines TRBV9 with TRBJ2-1; 8 bases are a match to TRBD2. The length of the CDR3 is 15 residues. Trimming took 0 bases from V and 2 from J; bases not matched to a gene: 1. Germline CDR1 and CDR2: SGDLS and YYNGEE. CDR3 region: CASSVAGGTYNEQFF. In nucleotides, the CDR3 is TGTGCCAGCAGCGTAGCGGGAGGGACCTACAATGAGCAGTTCTTC.

This clone was counted only a few times. CDR3 sequence: CASSQGAAGANVLTF. CDR3 DNA: TGTGCCAGTAGCCAAGGGGCGGCTGGGGCCAACGTCCTGACTTTC. The V and J genes are TRBV19 and TRBJ2-6; tentatively, D is TRBD1 (5 bases). The CDR3 is 15 amino acids. Germline assignment: CDR1 LNHDA and CDR2 SQIVND (reference sequence). The V gene lost 6 bases and the J gene lost 2 bases, with 11 bases spanning the gap.

The chain recombines TRBV5-1 with TRBJ2-4; D may be TRBD1 (5 bases). V was trimmed by 0 bases and J by 2 bases, leaving 15 bases between them. CDR1 and CDR2 from the germline V gene are SGHRS and YFSETQ. The CDR3 is made up of 17 amino acids. The CDR3 loop is CASSLGLGAVPKNIQYF. CDR3 nucleotides: TGCGCCAGCAGCTTGGGATTAGGGGCTGTACCCAAAAACATTCAGTACTTC. The variable domain in full, completed from reference TRBV5-1 and TRBJ2-4, reads KAGVTQTPRYLIKTRGQQVTLSCSPISGHRSVSWYQQTPGQGLQFLFEYFSETQRNKGNFPGRFSGRQFSNSRSEMNVSTLELGDSALYLCASSLGLGAVPKNIQYFGAGTRLSVL.

V and J are TRBV2 and TRBJ2-1; D not certain. The CDR3 covers 15 residues. Germline assignment: CDR1 SNHLY and CDR2 FYNNEI. V was trimmed by 0 bases and J by 3 bases, leaving 9 bases between them. CDR3 residues: CASSEAGPNYNEQFF. CDR3 sequence (DNA): TGTGCCAGCAGTGAAGCAGGGCCTAACTACAATGAGCAGTTCTTC.

This clone was detected only a few times. The V and J genes are TRBV4-3 and TRBJ2-1; D gene unclear. V was clipped by 0 bases and J by 5 bases, with 5 bases between them. The germline V gene has CDR1 LGHNA and CDR2 YSLEER. The CDR3 has 13 amino acids. CDR3 residues: CASSQDLHNEQFF. DNA of the CDR3: TGCGCCAGCAGCCAAGACTTGCACAATGAGCAGTTCTTC.

This clone was picked up a small number of times. V gene TRBV7-9 combines with J gene TRBJ1-2; D ambiguous. CDR3 length: 14 residues. V was shortened by 7 bases and J by 0 bases, with 12 bases between the two germline ends. The germline V gene has CDR1 SEHNR and CDR2 FQNEAQ (reference sequence). The DNA of the CDR3 is TGTGCCAGCACGCCCGGGTGGCCTAACTATGGCTACACCTTC. This sequence encodes CASTPGWPNYGYTF. The full variable domain, completed using reference TRBV7-9 and TRBJ1-2, is DTGVSQNPRHKITKRGQNVTFRCDPISEHNRLYWYRQTLGQGPEFLTYFQNEAQLEKSRLLSDRFSAERPKGSFSTLEIQRTEQGDSAMYLCASTPGWPNYGYTFGSGTRLTVV.

This rearrangement joins TRBV28 to TRBJ2-2; no clear D. The germline V gene encodes CDR1 MDHEN and CDR2 SYDVKM. The V end lost 1 base, the J end lost 1 base, and 22 bases lay between the germline ends. The CDR3 extends over 20 amino acids. CDR3 nucleotides: TGTGCCAGCAGTTTATTCCGTCCCGCTCGGACGGCGTTGAACACCGGGGAGCTGTTTTTT. Its translation is CASSLFRPARTALNTGELFF.